This is a list of T cell receptor beta chains from one sample in a study of blood T cell repertoires in COVID-19. The repertoire was sequenced with immunoSEQ multiplex PCR; TCRdb's copy has only in-frame clones and lacks some. The sample contains 150,000 to 200,000 clones, over 80% of which appear only once. Sequencing was carried out using PBMCs or T cells enriched from blood (not recorded which). The source of these receptors is a man between 65 and 85 years old who had been exposed to COVID-19. The CDR3 runs from the conserved cysteine through the conserved F or W. Fields, in order: clone size, J gene, V gene, D gene, CDR3 protein, CDR3 DNA. D genes are given only for firm matches. Clone size appears in some rows only: once, few, many, or a class for an expanded clone.

abundance: .
j_gene: TRBJ2-7
v_gene: TRBV7-2
d_gene: .
CDR3aa: CASSLSGGTEQYF
CDR3nt: TGTGCCAGCAGCTTATCGGGTGGCACCGAGCAGTACTTC

abundance: .
j_gene: TRBJ2-3
v_gene: TRBV19
d_gene: TRBD2
CDR3aa: CASSNGGGRTDTQYF
CDR3nt: TGTGCCAGTAGTAACGGCGGGGGGCGCACAGATACGCAGTATTTT

abundance: .
j_gene: TRBJ2-2
v_gene: TRBV3-1/TRBV3-2
d_gene: TRBD1
CDR3aa: CASSQDKARGTGELFF
CDR3nt: TGTGCCAGCAGCCAAGATAAGGCCAGGGGGACCGGGGAGCTGTTTTTT

abundance: .
j_gene: TRBJ2-7
v_gene: TRBV9
d_gene: .
CDR3aa: CASSPGQTSSYEQYF
CDR3nt: TGTGCCAGCAGCCCAGGACAGACGAGCTCCTACGAGCAGTACTTC

abundance: .
j_gene: TRBJ2-7
v_gene: TRBV6-5
d_gene: TRBD1
CDR3aa: CASRLNQGASYEQYF
CDR3nt: TGTGCCAGCAGACTAAACCAGGGGGCCTCCTACGAGCAGTACTTC

abundance: .
j_gene: TRBJ1-2
v_gene: TRBV7-9
d_gene: .
CDR3aa: CASSQDSFSGYTF
CDR3nt: TGTGCCAGCAGCCAAGACAGCTTTAGTGGCTACACCTTC

abundance: .
j_gene: TRBJ1-6
v_gene: TRBV7-2
d_gene: TRBD1
CDR3aa: CASSLGTGVGNSPLHF
CDR3nt: TGTGCCAGCAGCTTGGGGACAGGGGTCGGAAATTCACCCCTCCACTTT

abundance: .
j_gene: TRBJ1-2
v_gene: TRBV7-9
d_gene: .
CDR3aa: CASSKGAANYGYTF
CDR3nt: TGTGCCAGCAGCAAGGGAGCAGCTAACTATGGCTACACCTTC

abundance: .
j_gene: TRBJ2-5
v_gene: TRBV18
d_gene: TRBD1
CDR3aa: CASSPPSRQGETQYF
CDR3nt: TGTGCCAGCTCACCACCTTCCCGACAGGGAGAGACCCAGTACTTC

abundance: .
j_gene: TRBJ1-1
v_gene: TRBV7-2
d_gene: .
CDR3aa: CASSHPGTEAFF
CDR3nt: TGTGCCAGCAGCCATCCGGGGACTGAAGCTTTCTTT

abundance: .
j_gene: TRBJ2-1
v_gene: TRBV27
d_gene: TRBD2
CDR3aa: CASSRATSGKGNEQFF
CDR3nt: TGTGCCAGCAGCCGAGCGACTAGCGGCAAGGGTAATGAGCAGTTCTTC

abundance: .
j_gene: TRBJ1-5
v_gene: TRBV10-3
d_gene: TRBD1
CDR3aa: CAISDAGTGNQPQHF
CDR3nt: TGTGCCATCAGCGACGCCGGGACAGGGAATCAGCCCCAGCATTTT

abundance: .
j_gene: TRBJ1-2
v_gene: TRBV6-4
d_gene: .
CDR3aa: CASSDSGGPHGYTF
CDR3nt: TGTGCCAGCAGTGACTCGGGGGGGCCTCATGGCTACACCTTC

abundance: .
j_gene: TRBJ2-3
v_gene: TRBV29-1
d_gene: .
CDR3aa: CSVRTDTQYF
CDR3nt: TGCAGCGTTCGGACTGATACGCAGTATTTT

abundance: .
j_gene: TRBJ2-3
v_gene: TRBV5-4
d_gene: TRBD2
CDR3aa: CASSFSSGGVTDTQYF
CDR3nt: TGTGCCAGCAGCTTTTCTAGCGGGGGGGTCACAGATACGCAGTATTTT

abundance: .
j_gene: TRBJ2-7
v_gene: TRBV9
d_gene: .
CDR3aa: CASSVASGPYEQYF
CDR3nt: TGTGCCAGCAGCGTAGCCAGCGGGCCCTACGAGCAGTACTTC

abundance: few
j_gene: TRBJ1-2
v_gene: TRBV28
d_gene: TRBD1
CDR3aa: CAIQSRNRGNYGYTF
CDR3nt: TGTGCCATCCAATCCCGGAACAGGGGGAACTATGGCTACACCTTC

abundance: .
j_gene: TRBJ1-1
v_gene: TRBV28
d_gene: .
CDR3aa: CASSTYRDLTEAFF
CDR3nt: TGTGCCAGCAGTACTTACAGGGATCTAACTGAAGCTTTCTTT

abundance: .
j_gene: TRBJ1-1
v_gene: TRBV7-2
d_gene: .
CDR3aa: CASSSRQALNTEAFF
CDR3nt: TGTGCCAGCAGCTCTAGACAGGCCCTGAACACTGAAGCTTTCTTT

abundance: .
j_gene: TRBJ1-5
v_gene: TRBV19
d_gene: .
CDR3aa: CASSIRRARHQPQHF
CDR3nt: TGTGCCAGTAGTATACGCAGGGCAAGGCATCAGCCCCAGCATTTT

abundance: .
j_gene: TRBJ1-1
v_gene: TRBV19
d_gene: .
CDR3aa: CAWRVPRKEAFF
CDR3nt: TGTGCCTGGCGGGTCCCACGAAAGGAGGCTTTCTTT

abundance: .
j_gene: TRBJ2-1
v_gene: TRBV14
d_gene: .
CDR3aa: CASSQDRVHEQFF
CDR3nt: TGTGCCAGCAGCCAAGATCGGGTCCATGAGCAGTTCTTC

abundance: .
j_gene: TRBJ1-5
v_gene: TRBV18
d_gene: .
CDR3aa: CASSPAADNQPQHF
CDR3nt: TGTGCCAGCTCACCCGCGGCAGATAATCAGCCCCAGCATTTT

abundance: .
j_gene: TRBJ1-3
v_gene: TRBV5-1
d_gene: .
CDR3aa: CASSSRTDSGNTIYF
CDR3nt: TGCGCCAGCAGCAGCCGGACAGACTCTGGAAACACCATATATTTT

abundance: .
j_gene: TRBJ1-4
v_gene: TRBV24-1
d_gene: .
CDR3aa: CAGPGSVGEKLFF
CDR3nt: TGTGCCGGCCCCGGGTCTGTGGGTGAAAAACTGTTTTTT

abundance: .
j_gene: TRBJ1-2
v_gene: TRBV5-8
d_gene: .
CDR3aa: CASSLDPGGGYTF
CDR3nt: TGTGCCAGCAGCTTGGACCCGGGGGGTGGCTACACCTTC

abundance: few
j_gene: TRBJ2-2
v_gene: TRBV18
d_gene: TRBD2
CDR3aa: CASSLRLAGAMNTGELFF
CDR3nt: TGTGCCAGCTCACTGCGACTAGCGGGGGCGATGAACACCGGGGAGCTGTTTTTT

abundance: .
j_gene: TRBJ1-2
v_gene: TRBV28
d_gene: TRBD1
CDR3aa: CASSTGVAGYTF
CDR3nt: TGTGCCAGCAGTACAGGGGTGGCTGGCTACACCTTC

abundance: .
j_gene: TRBJ1-4
v_gene: TRBV3-1/TRBV3-2
d_gene: .
CDR3aa: CASSQEGAANEKLFF
CDR3nt: TGTGCCAGCAGCCAAGAGGGGGCGGCTAATGAAAAACTGTTTTTT

abundance: .
j_gene: TRBJ2-1
v_gene: TRBV21-1
d_gene: .
CDR3aa: CANLLTVYNEQFF
CDR3nt: TGTGCCAATCTCTTGACAGTTTACAATGAGCAGTTCTTC

abundance: .
j_gene: TRBJ1-2
v_gene: TRBV29-1
d_gene: .
CDR3aa: CSVAQGSNGYTF
CDR3nt: TGCAGCGTTGCGCAGGGCTCGAATGGCTACACCTTC

abundance: .
j_gene: TRBJ2-7
v_gene: TRBV7-2
d_gene: TRBD2
CDR3aa: CASSSDSSGIINEQYF
CDR3nt: TGTGCCAGCAGCTCCGACTCTAGCGGGATAATCAACGAGCAGTACTTC

abundance: .
j_gene: TRBJ1-5
v_gene: TRBV19
d_gene: TRBD1
CDR3aa: CASQNHQGAAHQPQHF
CDR3nt: TGTGCCAGTCAGAACCATCAGGGGGCGGCTCATCAGCCCCAGCATTTT

abundance: .
j_gene: TRBJ2-2
v_gene: TRBV11-2
d_gene: TRBD2
CDR3aa: CASSFTSGKAGELFF
CDR3nt: TGTGCCAGCAGCTTTACTAGCGGGAAAGCCGGGGAGCTGTTTTTT

abundance: .
j_gene: TRBJ2-3
v_gene: TRBV5-5
d_gene: .
CDR3aa: CASSLWGVGDTQYF
CDR3nt: TGTGCCAGCAGCTTGTGGGGGGTGGGAGATACGCAGTATTTT

abundance: .
j_gene: TRBJ2-1
v_gene: TRBV4-3
d_gene: TRBD2
CDR3aa: CASSQEGGRALSYNEQFF
CDR3nt: TGCGCCAGCAGCCAAGAGGGAGGGAGAGCCCTCTCCTACAATGAGCAGTTCTTC

abundance: .
j_gene: TRBJ1-2
v_gene: TRBV2
d_gene: .
CDR3aa: CASSIRDFFYGYTF
CDR3nt: TGTGCCAGCAGTATCAGGGATTTCTTTTATGGCTACACCTTC

abundance: few
j_gene: TRBJ2-2
v_gene: TRBV4-1
d_gene: .
CDR3aa: CASSSDQRVRPGELFF
CDR3nt: TGCGCCAGCAGCTCAGACCAGCGGGTTAGGCCCGGGGAGCTGTTTTTT

abundance: .
j_gene: TRBJ1-1
v_gene: TRBV4-3
d_gene: .
CDR3aa: CASSQGSRTNTEAFF
CDR3nt: TGCGCCAGCAGCCAAGGAAGCCGTACGAACACTGAAGCTTTCTTT

abundance: .
j_gene: TRBJ2-2
v_gene: TRBV6-5
d_gene: .
CDR3aa: CASRATAGELFF
CDR3nt: TGTGCCAGCAGGGCTACAGCCGGGGAGCTGTTTTTT

abundance: .
j_gene: TRBJ2-1
v_gene: TRBV28
d_gene: .
CDR3aa: CASLRFIWREPPGRSYNEQFF
CDR3nt: TGTGCCAGCCTCCGTTTTATATGGAGGGAACCACCCGGCCGATCCTACAATGAGCAGTTCTTC

abundance: .
j_gene: TRBJ2-6
v_gene: TRBV6-1
d_gene: TRBD2
CDR3aa: CASSERWGGFSGANVLTF
CDR3nt: TGTGCCAGCAGTGAGCGTTGGGGGGGTTTCTCTGGGGCCAACGTCCTGACTTTC